The 7 T cell receptor delta chains below were found in one sample sequenced in a study of Vδ1+ human thymocytes. Findings of the study overall: In the thymus, TRG and TRD repertoires looked highly polyclonal with Gaussian CDR3 lengths.

The antigens these receptors bind are not known. RNA was extracted from the cells and then reverse transcribed. The CDR3 regions were amplified by multiplex PCR from V-gene primers to a constant-region primer. TCRdb re-called clones from the multiplex PCR reads via CATT. The sample lists about 55,000 delta-chain clones; approximately 15% were seen once. Material: Vdelta1+ gamma-delta thymocytes from the thymus. The subset: FACS-sorted CD3+ TCRalphabeta- TCRVdelta1+ TCRVdelta2- thymocytes. The source of these receptors is a boy less than two years old who had congenital heart surgery.

This clone has just a few counts. The chain joins TRDV1 to TRDJ1; the match to TRDD3 covers 9 bases. Per the germline V gene, CDR1 is TSWWSYY and CDR2 is QGS. The CDR3 is 23 amino acids. V shed 4 bases, J shed 0 bases, and the junction held 27 bases outside the gene matches. The DNA for the CDR3 is TGTGCTCTTGGGGGCACTATCGCCTCCTATCCTTTACTGGGGGAGCCTTACACCGATAAACTCATCTTT. It specifies CALGGTIASYPLLGEPYTDKLIF.

A few counts support this clone. This chain links TRDV1 with TRDJ1; 11 positions agree with TRDD3. The CDR3 spans 24 residues. CDR1 and CDR2 (germline): TSWWSYY, QGS. V shed 0 bases and J 3 bases; nucleotides not matched to a gene: 27. As DNA, the CDR3 is TGTGCTCTTGGGGAACTAGACTCCCGGTGCCCTACTACTACGTCCTGGGGGATACCCGATAAACTCATCTTT. Translating gives CALGELDSRCPTTTSWGIPDKLIF.

This clone was seen only a few times. This chain connects TRDV2 to TRDJ1; TRDD3 aligns across 11 bases. This CDR3 spans 17 amino acids. V dropped 1 base and J dropped 0; count of bases not matched to a gene: 6. The germline V gene has CDR1 GEAIGNYY and CDR2 EKD. The CDR3 spells CACDTAVLGDNTDKLIF. The DNA for the CDR3 is TGTGCCTGTGACACTGCGGTACTGGGGGATAACACCGATAAACTCATCTTT.

This clone appeared a few times. The junction and the germline gene differ at one end; a read error may be behind it. This chain connects TRDV2 to TRDJ1; no clear D. Germline CDR1 reads GEAIGNYY; CDR2 reads EKD. This CDR3 region has 12 residues. Written as DNA, the CDR3 is TGTGCCTGCCTTGCCGGCACCGCTAAACTCATCTTT. Protein: CACLAGTAKLIF.

This clone was counted between two and nine times. The gene calls are TRDV1 and TRDJ1; D unresolved. The ends were cut back, 2 bases at V and 6 bases at J, with 7 bases in the middle. Germline loops: CDR1 TSWWSYY, CDR2 QGS. This CDR3 is built from 12 residues. The CDR3 DNA follows: TGTGCTCTTGGGGAATCGCGGCATAAACTCATCTTT. Protein product: CALGESRHKLIF.

This chain joins TRDV1 and TRDJ1, with 8 bases fitting TRDD3. CDR1 is TSWWSYY, CDR2 QGS, per germline. The V gene end was trimmed by 0 bases and the J gene end by 0 bases; junction bases not matched to a gene: 6. The CDR3 is 17 amino acids. CDR3 in DNA: TGTGCTCTTGGGGAACTAGAGGGGGATAAGTACACCGATAAACTCATCTTT. It is translated as CALGELEGDKYTDKLIF.

The V gene is TRDV1, the J gene TRDJ1; no reliable D call. CDR1 and CDR2 (germline): TSWWSYY, QGS. The CDR3 length is 14 residues. Trimming left V 2 bases short and J 1 base short, with 8 bases between. The CDR3 bases are TGTGCTCTTGGGGAATCGGCCGTCACCGATAAACTCATCTTT. Protein: CALGESAVTDKLIF.